The next 20 T cell receptor beta chains were all read from a single sample in a study of T-cell reconstitution after alpha-beta-depleted transplantation in children. Library preparation (for TCRbeta) was performed with unique molecular identifiers. TCRdb independently ran MiXCR on the PCR reads; one entry per CDR3 protein. The sample yields hundreds of thousands of distinct CDR3 sequences, over 15% seen once. The sample in question was PBMCs from the stem cell graft donor, obtained from the stem cell graft. The receptors originated from a human donor who donated a stem cell graft to a child with acute myeloid leukemia.

Many counts were recorded for this clonotype. The chain is built from TRBV7-2 and TRBJ2-1, with D tentatively TRBD1 (6 bases). From germline, CDR1 is SGHTA and CDR2 FQGNSA. This CDR3 is 15 amino acids long. V shed 5 bases and J shed 0 bases, with 11 bases lying between them. CDR3 nucleotides: TGTGCCAGCAGCACCACAGGGACCTCCTACAATGAGCAGTTCTTC. The encoded protein is CASSTTGTSYNEQFF.

This clonotype has a count of ten or more. The V and J genes are TRBV20-1 and TRBJ2-3; D might be TRBD2 (6 bases). The CDR3 runs 13 residues. Germline CDR1 is DFQATT and CDR2 is SNEGSKA (reference sequence). The ends were cut back, 5 bases at V and 2 bases at J, with 11 bases in the middle. CDR3 in amino acids: CSAGAGSTDTQYF. CDR3 DNA: TGCAGTGCTGGCGCGGGGTCCACAGATACGCAGTATTTT.

This clonotype was counted many times. V usage is TRBV6-2 or TRBV6-3 and J usage is TRBJ1-2; the D is unclear. Germline CDR1 MNHEY, CDR2 SVGEGT. V lost 2 bases, J lost 3 bases, and 7 bases lay in between. The CDR3 covers 13 residues. CDR3 in DNA: TGTGCCAGCAGTTACACCGGGTACTATGGCTACACCTTC. Amino acids: CASSYTGYYGYTF.

The V call is TRBV11-3, the J call TRBJ2-3, with 15 nucleotides matching TRBD2. Germline V CDR1 and CDR2: SGHNT, YENEEA. This CDR3 has 16 residues. Unmatched junction bases numbered 7, after V lost 4 bases and J lost 8 bases. The CDR3 here is CASSSGTSGGQGTQYF. The CDR3 DNA reads as TGTGCCAGCAGCTCGGGGACTAGCGGGGGGCAGGGTACGCAGTATTTT.

There are a few counts of this clonotype. The rearrangement links TRBV9 to TRBJ2-2, with 9 bases fitting TRBD2. Germline CDR1 SGDLS, CDR2 YYNGEE. CDR3 length: 15 residues. The ends lost 0 bases at V and 6 bases at J; junction bases unmatched: 3. The CDR3 reads CASSVVERGAGELFF. CDR3 coding DNA: TGTGCCAGCAGCGTAGTCGAGCGGGGGGCCGGGGAGCTGTTTTTT.

The chain couples TRBV7-9 to TRBJ1-1; 7 nucleotides agree with TRBD1. Germline V gene sequence: CDR1 SEHNR, CDR2 FQNEAQ (reference sequence). The junction had 8 bases not matched to a gene; V was cut back by 3 bases and J by 4 bases. The length of the CDR3 is 15 residues. DNA for the CDR3: TGTGCCAGCAGCTTGGCGGACAGGACCTTCACTGAAGCTTTCTTT. It is translated as CASSLADRTFTEAFF.

This clonotype appeared many times. The rearrangement links TRBV20-1 to TRBJ2-1; D may correspond to TRBD1 or TRBD2 (5 bases each). V was trimmed by 5 bases and J by 0 bases, leaving 11 bases between them. Germline CDR1 is DFQATT and CDR2 is SNEGSKA (reference sequence). The CDR3 extends over 14 amino acids. In DNA form, the CDR3 reads TGCAGTGCTCCGGGACGGAGCTCCTACAATGAGCAGTTCTTC. Residues: CSAPGRSSYNEQFF.

The V gene is TRBV29-1, the J gene TRBJ2-1, with no clear D. The CDR3 covers 14 residues. The V end lost 2 bases, the J end lost 6 bases, and 14 bases lay between the germline ends. Germline loops: CDR1 SQVTM, CDR2 ANQGSEA. The CDR3 region is CSVEREGNRNEQFF. CDR3 bases: TGCAGCGTTGAAAGGGAAGGGAACCGCAATGAGCAGTTCTTC.

CDR3 in amino acids: CASSPTQQNQPQHF. CDR3 nucleotide sequence: TGTGCCAGCTCACCAACACAGCAAAATCAGCCCCAGCATTTT. The J gene is TRBJ1-5, the V gene TRBV18; D remains unclear. Germline CDR1 and CDR2: KGHSH and LQKENI. Deletions cut 2 bases from V and 4 bases from J, with 9 bases between. CDR3 size: 14 residues.

V is TRBV11-2 and J is TRBJ2-5; no clear D gene. Germline V gene lookup returns CDR1 SGHAT and CDR2 FQNNGV. CDR3 size: 11 residues. The V gene lost 4 bases and the J gene lost 14 bases, with 14 bases spanning the gap. CDR3 bases: TGTGCCAGCAGCTCCGGCCCTCTCTCCTACTTC. This translates into CASSSGPLSYF.

There are a few counts of this clonotype. The chain recombines TRBV24-1 with TRBJ2-3, with D possibly being TRBD1 or TRBD2 (6 bases each). The CDR3 extends over 14 amino acids. The V and J ends lost 4 bases and 4 bases respectively, with 11 bases between them. The germline gives CDR1 KGHDR, CDR2 SFDVKD. CDR3 sequence: CATSEEGGPDTQYF. The CDR3 DNA is TGTGCCACCAGTGAAGAGGGGGGCCCAGATACGCAGTATTTT.

The chain recombines TRBV5-5 with TRBJ2-1; TRBD1 agrees at 7 bases. This CDR3 is 16 amino acids long. Germline CDR1 is SGHKS and CDR2 is YYEKEE (reference sequence). V was clipped by 3 bases and J by 3 bases; unmatched bases: 9. CDR3 protein: CASSWRTGKIYNEQFF. Here the CDR3 DNA reads TGTGCCAGCAGCTGGAGGACAGGTAAAATCTACAATGAGCAGTTCTTC.

This clonotype was picked up one time. This chain links TRBV28 with TRBJ1-5, with 9 bases lining up with TRBD1. The germline gives CDR1 MDHEN, CDR2 SYDVKM. The CDR3 runs to 14 residues. With V trimmed by 4 bases and J by 6 bases, 4 bases remained unmatched. The CDR3 reads CASSSGQGSQPQHF. The DNA of the CDR3 is TGTGCCAGCAGTTCGGGACAGGGCAGTCAGCCCCAGCATTTT.

This clonotype was detected only a few times. The CDR3: CASSLAPQRYEQYV. As DNA, the CDR3 is TGTGCCAGCAGCTTAGCGCCCCAACGGTACGAGCAGTACGTC. This chain links TRBV7-8 with TRBJ2-7; D unresolved. Germline-derived CDR1 and CDR2 are SGHVS and FQNEAQ. The CDR3 has 14 residues. V dropped 0 bases and J dropped 4 bases, with 10 bases sitting between them.

In its sample, this clonotype was seen a few times. The chain employs TRBV25-1 and TRBJ1-4; a possible D gene is TRBD1 (6 bases). Per germline, CDR1 MGHDK and CDR2 SYGVNS. The CDR3 contains 14 residues. Trimming removed 3 bases at V and 4 bases at J, with 9 bases between. Here the CDR3 DNA reads TGTGCCAGCAGTGAGGGGGCTGGTAATGAAAAACTGTTTTTT. Translated, it gives CASSEGAGNEKLFF.

There are a few counts of this clonotype. The chain recombines TRBV7-2 with TRBJ1-1, with D uncertain. The CDR3 consists of 13 residues. Trimming took off 6 bases at V and 1 base at J, with 9 bases between the two ends. Looked up from germline, CDR1 is SGHTA and CDR2 is FQGNSA. The CDR3 protein is CASRDERNTEAFF. CDR3 DNA: TGTGCCAGCAGGGACGAACGGAACACTGAAGCTTTCTTT.

The sample holds a few counts of this clonotype. This chain connects TRBV4-1 to TRBJ2-1; TRBD2 matches at 11 bases. Germline values: CDR1 MGHRA, CDR2 YSYEKL. V lost 0 bases, J lost 4 bases, and 5 bases stayed unmatched. This CDR3 has 17 residues. The CDR3 nucleotides are TGCGCCAGCAGCCAAGACGCCGGGACTAGCGGTTACAATGAGCAGTTCTTC. Translation: CASSQDAGTSGYNEQFF.

The chain joins TRBV6-4 to TRBJ2-2; perhaps TRBD2 as D (6 bases). Trimming cost V 5 bases and J 4 bases, with 14 bases left between them. CDR3 length: 15 amino acids. Germline CDR1 and CDR2: MRHNA and SNTAGT. CDR3 loop: CASSWSETSTGELFF. CDR3 DNA: TGTGCCAGCAGTTGGTCTGAGACTAGCACCGGGGAGCTGTTTTTT.

The chain recombines TRBV24-1 with TRBJ2-6; D is ambiguous. The V end lost 4 bases, the J end lost 2 bases, and 5 bases lay between the germline ends. Germline V lookup: CDR1 KGHDR, CDR2 SFDVKD. The CDR3 is 14 residues long. In DNA, the CDR3 is TGTGCCACCAGTGAAGGGACTGGGGCCAACGTCCTGACTTTC. This gives the protein CATSEGTGANVLTF.

The chain is built from TRBV18 and TRBJ2-5, with D perhaps being TRBD1 or TRBD2 (5 bases each). Germline loops: CDR1 KGHSH, CDR2 LQKENI. Trimming removed 3 bases at V and 5 bases at J, with 13 bases between. The CDR3 has 14 amino acids. This CDR3 reads CASSPGAVGETQYF. CDR3 bases: TGTGCCAGCTCACCCGGGGCTGTGGGGGAGACCCAGTACTTC.